This T cell receptor (beta chain) was recorded in a study of T-cell memory formation after mild COVID-19. Study-level findings and limits: The appearance of some responding clones in pre-infection memory suggested that cross-reactive memory joined.

V lost 2 bases and J lost 6, with 17 bases in between. This CDR3 comprises 16 residues. The germline V gene encodes CDR1 MNHEY and CDR2 SVGEGT. This clonotype was observed a handful of times. Its antigen is not known. With constant-segment primers, 5'RACE yielded cDNA libraries of TCR alpha and TCR beta that carried sample barcodes and UMIs. TCRdb called the 5' RACE reads again in MiXCR, with one record for every CDR3 protein. The sample consists of approximately 500,000 distinct CDR3 sequences, about 23% of them appearing once. Source material: PBMCs or a T cell subset sorted from them (not recorded which). The sequence was collected from an adult woman who had mild COVID-19 (a few samples of this study predate the infection). Cell type and time point are not known. The V call is TRBV6-2 or TRBV6-3, the J call TRBJ2-1; a possible D gene is TRBD2 (6 bases). The CDR3 is CASSYNVGRLGNEQFF. The CDR3 nucleotides read TGTGCCAGCAGTTACAACGTGGGGAGGCTGGGCAATGAGCAGTTCTTC.